This TCR beta chain was profiled in a study of identical twins. The CDR3 consists of 15 residues. V shed 0 bases, J shed 9 bases, and the junction held 8 bases outside the gene matches. In germline, CDR1 is SGHKS, CDR2 YYEKEE (reference sequence). Details on this clonotype: The antigen remains unidentified.

TCRdb redid the calling of the 5' RACE reads with MiXCR, one entry per CDR3 protein. In the table there are 240,000 or so distinct CDR3 sequences, 5.5% to 7% of which are singletons. Findings and caveats of the study: The study found excess low generation probability among twin-shared out-of-frame alpha sequences. Interpretation of the results relied on cross-sectional statistical analysis and not on following the same donors. Models underpredicted monozygotic twin sharing of out-of-frame TCR alpha. Partial confounding of zero-insertion analyses by invariant MAIT and iNKT cells was possible.

These records were also assigned to another study, of yellow fever vaccine responses in identical twins.

The sample was memory (CD45RO+) T cells sorted from blood. V usage is TRBV5-5 and J usage is TRBJ2-1, with TRBD2 matching 8 bases. The TCR comes from a woman in her late teens or twenties in good health. The CDR3 reads CASSLVSAGGGEQFF. As DNA, the CDR3 is TGTGCCAGCAGCTTGGTCTCGGCGGGGGGTGGTGAGCAGTTCTTC.